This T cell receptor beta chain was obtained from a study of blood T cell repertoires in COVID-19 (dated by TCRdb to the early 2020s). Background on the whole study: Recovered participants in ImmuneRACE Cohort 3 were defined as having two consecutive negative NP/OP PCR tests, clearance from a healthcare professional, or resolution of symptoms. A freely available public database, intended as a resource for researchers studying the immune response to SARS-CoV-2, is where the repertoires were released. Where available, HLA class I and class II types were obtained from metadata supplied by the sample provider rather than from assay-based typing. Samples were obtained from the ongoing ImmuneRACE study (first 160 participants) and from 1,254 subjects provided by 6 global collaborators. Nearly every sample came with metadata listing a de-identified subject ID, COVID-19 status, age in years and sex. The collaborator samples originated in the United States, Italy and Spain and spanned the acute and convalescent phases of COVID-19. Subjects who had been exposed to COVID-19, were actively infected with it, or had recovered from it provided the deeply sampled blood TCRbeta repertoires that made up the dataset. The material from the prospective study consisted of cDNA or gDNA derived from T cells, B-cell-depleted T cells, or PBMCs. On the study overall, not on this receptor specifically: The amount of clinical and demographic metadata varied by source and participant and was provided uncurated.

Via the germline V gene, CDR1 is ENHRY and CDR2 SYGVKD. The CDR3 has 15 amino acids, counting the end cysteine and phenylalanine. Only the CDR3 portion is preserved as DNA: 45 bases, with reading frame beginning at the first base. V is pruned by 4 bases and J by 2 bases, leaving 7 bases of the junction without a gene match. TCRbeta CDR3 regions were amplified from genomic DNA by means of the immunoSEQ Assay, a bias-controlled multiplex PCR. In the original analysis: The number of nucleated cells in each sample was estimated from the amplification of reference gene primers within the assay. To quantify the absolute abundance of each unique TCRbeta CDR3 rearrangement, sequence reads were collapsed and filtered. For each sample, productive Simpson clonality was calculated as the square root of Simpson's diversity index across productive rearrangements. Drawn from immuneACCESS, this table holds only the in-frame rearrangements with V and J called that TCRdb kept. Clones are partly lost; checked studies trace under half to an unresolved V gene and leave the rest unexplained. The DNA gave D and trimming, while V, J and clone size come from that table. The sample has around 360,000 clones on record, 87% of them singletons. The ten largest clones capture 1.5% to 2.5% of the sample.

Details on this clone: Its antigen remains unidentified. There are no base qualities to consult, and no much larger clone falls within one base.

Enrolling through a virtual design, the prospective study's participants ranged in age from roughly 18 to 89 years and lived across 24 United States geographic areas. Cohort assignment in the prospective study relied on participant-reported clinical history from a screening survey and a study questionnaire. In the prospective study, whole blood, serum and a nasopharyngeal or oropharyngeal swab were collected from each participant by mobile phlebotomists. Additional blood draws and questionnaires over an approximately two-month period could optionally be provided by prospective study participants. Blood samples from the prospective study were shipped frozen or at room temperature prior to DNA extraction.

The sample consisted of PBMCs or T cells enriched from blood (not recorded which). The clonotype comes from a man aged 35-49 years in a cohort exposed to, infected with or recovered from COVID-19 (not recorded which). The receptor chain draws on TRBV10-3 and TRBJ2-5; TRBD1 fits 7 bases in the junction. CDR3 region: CAISAMGQSQETQYF. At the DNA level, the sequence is TGTGCCATCAGTGCTATGGGACAGTCACAAGAGACCCAGTACTTC.